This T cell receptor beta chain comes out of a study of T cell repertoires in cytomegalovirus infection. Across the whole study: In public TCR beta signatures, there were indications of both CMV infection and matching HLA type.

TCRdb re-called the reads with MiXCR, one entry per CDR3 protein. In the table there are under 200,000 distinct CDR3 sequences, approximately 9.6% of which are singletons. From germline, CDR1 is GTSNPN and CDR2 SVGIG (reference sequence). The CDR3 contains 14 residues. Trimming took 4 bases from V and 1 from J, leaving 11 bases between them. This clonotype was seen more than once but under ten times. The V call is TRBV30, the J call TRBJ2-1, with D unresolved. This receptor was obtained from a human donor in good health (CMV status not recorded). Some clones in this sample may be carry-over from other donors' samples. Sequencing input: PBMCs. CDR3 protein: CAWKADGSYNEQFF. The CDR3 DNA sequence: TGTGCCTGGAAAGCCGACGGATCCTACAATGAGCAGTTCTTC.